A selection of T cell receptor beta chains follows, all from one sample in a study of memory CD4+ T cells and cytomegalovirus serostatus. Produced via immunoSEQ multiplex PCR; TCRdb's table is partial and in-frame only. The sample lists some 57,000 clones, more than 60% occurring once. The sequencing input was memory CD4+ T cells from blood. The origin of the receptors is an adult in good health and CMV-seronegative. Each CDR3 is given with its conserved first and last residue. A D gene is named only where the DNA matches it firmly. Expanded clones get a size class; other rows say once, few or many, or leave the size out.

j_call clone_size v_call d_call cdr3_nt cdr3_aa
TRBJ2-1 . TRBV18 . TGTGCCAGCTCACGGACGCACTCCTACAATGAGCAGTTCTTC CASSRTHSYNEQFF
TRBJ1-3 . TRBV4-2 TRBD1 TGTGCCAGCAGCCAAGAAATAGTGACAGGGGCCAGAAACACCATATATTTT CASSQEIVTGARNTIYF
TRBJ1-2 once TRBV19 . TGTGCCAGTGCTGTGCAGATATCCTATGGCTACACCTTC CASAVQISYGYTF
TRBJ2-5 few TRBV2 . TGTGCCAGCAGCGCCTCGTATAAGGAAGGCGGTGGGACCCAGTACTTC CASSASYKEGGGTQYF
TRBJ2-5 . TRBV4-2 TRBD2 TGTGCCAGCAGCCAAGATCTAGCGGGAGGGTTCGGGACCCAGTACTTC CASSQDLAGGFGTQYF
TRBJ1-1 . TRBV25-1 . TGTGCCAGCAAAAAAGGGGCTTACACTGAAGCTTTCTTT CASKKGAYTEAFF
TRBJ1-5 . TRBV29-1 TRBD1 TGCAGCGTGAAGGACAGGGTCGGGCAGCCCCAGCATTTT CSVKDRVGQPQHF
TRBJ2-7 . TRBV11-3 . TGTGCCAGCAGCTTAGGCGTCAACTCCTACGAGCAGTACTTC CASSLGVNSYEQYF
TRBJ2-7 . TRBV30 . TGTGCCTGGAGTCCCGGGCGGGGCGAGCAGTACTTC CAWSPGRGEQYF
TRBJ1-4 . TRBV9 . TGTGCCAGCAGCGTAGGAGACGGAAGAACTAATGAAAAACTGTTTTTT CASSVGDGRTNEKLFF
TRBJ1-1 . TRBV29-1 . TGCAGCGTTACCAAGCTTTCGGGGGAAGGAACTGAAGCTTTCTTT CSVTKLSGEGTEAFF
TRBJ2-1 . TRBV4-1 . TGCGCCAGCAGCCAAGTTGGGCGAGCGGCCTACAATGAGCAGTTCTTC CASSQVGRAAYNEQFF
TRBJ2-3 . TRBV29-1 TRBD2 TGCAGCGTTGAAAAGGGAGCGGGAGTGGGCACAGATACGCAGTATTTT CSVEKGAGVGTDTQYF
TRBJ1-3 few TRBV5-4 . TGTGCCAGCAGCCTCGGGGGCGAATCAGGAAACACCATATATTTT CASSLGGESGNTIYF
TRBJ2-1 . TRBV19 . TGTGCCAGTAGTATATTGAAAGGGACACTTCAGTTCTTC CASSILKGTLQFF
TRBJ1-6 . TRBV5-1 . TGCGCCAGCAGCTTAGGCCCGAGCTCCTATAATTCACCCCTCCACTTT CASSLGPSSYNSPLHF
TRBJ2-1 . TRBV6-5 TRBD2 TGTGCCACAAGACTAGCGGTCCATAATGAGCAGTTCTTC CATRLAVHNEQFF
TRBJ1-1 . TRBV4-1 . TGCGCCAGCAGCCAAGTCCGTAGCACTGAAGCTTTCTTT CASSQVRSTEAFF
TRBJ2-1 . TRBV2 . TGTGCCAGTGTAACACAGGGCACCTACAATGAGCAGTTCTTC CASVTQGTYNEQFF
TRBJ2-7 . TRBV4-1 . TGCGCCAGCAGCCGCCCCAGGGTAGGGAGGCGCGTCGATGGTTCGTACGAGCAGTACTTC CASSRPRVGRRVDGSYEQYF
TRBJ1-2 few TRBV4-1 . TGCGCCAGCAGCCAAGATGAGGGCCCTAACTATGGCTACACCTTC CASSQDEGPNYGYTF
TRBJ2-7 . TRBV7-8 . TGTGCCAGCAGCTTAGTTCCACCGGGACCCTCCGCCTACGAGCAGTACTTC CASSLVPPGPSAYEQYF
TRBJ2-7 . TRBV21-1 . TGTGCCAGCAGCGCATTCCGGGAGGGAGTTTACGAGCAGTACTTC CASSAFREGVYEQYF